This T cell receptor beta chain came from a study of beta chain features in type 1 diabetes. At the level of the study: All of the samples together had around 110,000,000 sorted cells examined. The study, taken as a whole, reports: The study found moderately but significantly shorter TCRB CDR3s in all four CD4+ subsets of Type 1 diabetes patients.

Germline V gene data show CDR1 as SGHAT and CDR2 as FQNNGV. The CDR3 totals 16 residues. V gave up 5 bases and J gave up 7 bases, with 22 bases separating them. The investigators reverse transcribed all of the isolated RNA, so they sequenced expressed TCRB transcripts. Naive, central memory and regulatory T cell samples came to a mean of approximately 4 million reads. TCRdb's table, derived via immunoSEQ multiplex PCR, lists solely in-frame clones and lacks some. The sample yields around 130,000 clones, around 10% seen once. Each sorted population was over 98% pure. This clone was seen more than once but under ten times. The antigen is not known.

The V gene is TRBV11-2, the J gene TRBJ2-3; D might be TRBD2 (6 bases). This TCR was recovered from a man aged 25 to 45 with type 1 diabetes. Sequences were obtained from central memory CD4+ T cells from blood. The CDR3, as DNA: TGTGCCAGCAGCACCCTGGGACTGAGTGTAAGGAATACGCAGTATTTT. Protein product: CASSTLGLSVRNTQYF.